This T cell receptor beta chain was observed in a study of cytomegalovirus exposure and HLA in healthy donors. Germline CDR1 is SGDLS and CDR2 is YYNGEE. Unmatched junction bases numbered 5, after V lost 0 bases and J lost 2 bases. The CDR3 length is 15 residues. Concerning this clone: The antigen is not known. Other DNA sequences in this specimen translate into the identical CDR3.

PCR employed 60 Vbeta and 13 Jbeta primers. In the original processing: An analysis performed later counted about 80 million unique TCR beta chains (roughly 11 million of them shared). TCRdb keeps only in-frame clones here, not all; method: immunoSEQ multiplex PCR. V, J and clone size are taken as reported in that table, and D and trimming were inferred from the DNA itself. Of roughly 200,000 clones in the sample, around 79% were seen once. The study, taken as a whole, reports: In a later analysis, TCR beta V- and J-gene trimming showed a link to a missense DCLRE1C variant. Rare sequences made up most TCRs, while some public TCRs were found in many donors. Evidence from a later analysis indicated that most CMV-associated TCR beta chains looked HLA-restricted.

This chain links TRBV9 with TRBJ2-7; 7 bases are a match to TRBD2. The origin of this receptor is a girl aged 10 to 17 in good health and CMV-seropositive. The sequencing input was PBMCs. The CDR3 reads CASSVGGGGAYEQYF. The DNA of the CDR3 is TGTGCCAGCAGCGTAGGGGGCGGGGGAGCCTACGAGCAGTACTTC.